This TCR beta chain was found in a study of tissue T cells after allogeneic stem cell transplantation. Study in general: Viable blood and marrow gave sorted CD3+ T cells if numbers allowed.

This clone was found a few times. Only in-frame clones appear in the TCRdb table, and some are missing; sequencing was by immunoSEQ multiplex PCR. Of more than 20,000 clones in the sample, 91% were seen once. Germline V gives CDR1 KGHDR, CDR2 SFDVKD. The CDR3 consists of 12 residues. V lost 12 bases, J lost 5 bases, and 15 bases lay in between. The source was blood, collected before transplantation. The rearrangement uses TRBV24-1 and TRBJ1-2; a weak D match, TRBD1 (6 bases). This TCR was recovered from an older male donor who later had graft-versus-host disease after an allogeneic stem cell transplant. The CDR3: CAAGTPEYGYTF. The CDR3 bases are TGTGCCGCAGGGACACCAGAATATGGCTACACCTTC.